This TCR beta chain is from a study of blood T cell repertoires in COVID-19. At the level of the study: Samples came from the United States, Italy and Spain, spanning acute and convalescent COVID-19.

V was clipped by 5 bases and J by 8 bases; unmatched bases: 4. Germline loops: CDR1 DFQATT, CDR2 SNEGSKA (reference sequence). The CDR3 is 11 amino acids. The table came from immunoSEQ multiplex PCR; TCRdb's copy has only in-frame clones and leaves some out. The table includes about 50,000 clones, over 75% detected once. The sequence was obtained from a human donor with active COVID-19. The donor label of this sample is uncertain. The chain combines TRBV20-1 with TRBJ2-3, with 7 bases fitting TRBD2. Sequencing input: peripheral blood. CDR3 loop: CSAFPGGTQYF. The DNA of the CDR3 is TGCAGTGCTTTCCCGGGGGGTACGCAGTATTTT.